This T cell receptor beta chain was obtained from a study of response to subunit inactivated influenza vaccine. This clonotype was seen only a few times. Antigen: not known. TCRdb used MiXCR to reprocess the RT-PCR reads, holding one entry per CDR3 protein. Of around 540,000 distinct CDR3 sequences in the sample, about 10% were seen once. Study-wide results and limits: Authors suggested that a seasonal influenza vaccination recruits few new T cells each time.

The source is a man aged 50 to 59 who received an inactivated influenza vaccine. Sequenced material: PBMCs from blood, taken on the day of vaccination.

CDR3 bases: TGTGCCAGCAGCCAAGGTGGGACAGCGTCTCGTAACGTCCTGACTTTC. Protein sequence: CASSQGGTASRNVLTF. The V gene is TRBV3-1, the J gene TRBJ2-6; 7 positions agree with TRBD1. The CDR3 covers 16 residues. V lost 1 base and J lost 10; bases outside the gene matches: 10. The germline gives CDR1 LGHDT, CDR2 YNNKEL (reference sequence).